The clone carrying this TCR beta chain was recorded many times. Via MiXCR, TCRdb re-called the reads, giving one row per CDR3 protein. The table records some 300,000 distinct CDR3 sequences, around 10% of them present only once. There are 13 residues in the CDR3. CDR1 and CDR2 (germline): MDHEN, SYDVKM. Trimming removed 6 bases from V and 7 bases from J, with 13 bases in between. The sample originates from a study of T cell repertoires in cytomegalovirus infection. The chain couples TRBV28 to TRBJ2-1, with D tentatively TRBD1 (6 bases). The sample was PBMCs. This clonotype was obtained from a human donor in good health (CMV status not recorded). Some clones in this sample may be carry-over from other donors' samples. The chain's CDR3 is CASSHRVRNEQFF. As DNA, the CDR3 is TGTGCCAGCAGCCACAGGGTAAGGAATGAGCAGTTCTTC.